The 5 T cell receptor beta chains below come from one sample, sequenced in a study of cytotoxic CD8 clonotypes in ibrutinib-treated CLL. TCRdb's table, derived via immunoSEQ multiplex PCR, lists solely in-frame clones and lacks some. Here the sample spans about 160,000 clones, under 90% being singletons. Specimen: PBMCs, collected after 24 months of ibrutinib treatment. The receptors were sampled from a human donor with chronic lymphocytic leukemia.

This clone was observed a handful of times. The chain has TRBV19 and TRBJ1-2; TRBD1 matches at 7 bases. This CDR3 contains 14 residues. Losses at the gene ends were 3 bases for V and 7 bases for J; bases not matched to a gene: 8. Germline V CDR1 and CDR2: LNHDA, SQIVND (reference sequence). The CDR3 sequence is CASSIGRGRGGYTF. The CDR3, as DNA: TGTGCCAGTAGTATTGGGAGGGGGCGCGGTGGCTACACCTTC. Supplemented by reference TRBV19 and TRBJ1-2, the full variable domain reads DGGITQSPKYLFRKEGQNVTLSCEQNLNHDAMYWYRQDPGQGLRLIYYSQIVNDFQKGDIAEGYSVSREKKESFPLTVTSAQKNPTAFYLCASSIGRGRGGYTFGSGTRLTVV.

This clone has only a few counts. CDR3 coding DNA: TGTGCCAGCAGCCTGGTCGGGACAGGACATGGCTACACCTTC. It yields the protein CASSLVGTGHGYTF. The J gene is TRBJ1-2, the V gene TRBV7-9; 8 nucleotides line up with TRBD1. There are 14 residues in the CDR3. Germline assignment: CDR1 SEHNR and CDR2 FQNEAQ (reference sequence). The V and J ends lost 5 bases and 6 bases, in that order; junction bases with no gene match: 8.

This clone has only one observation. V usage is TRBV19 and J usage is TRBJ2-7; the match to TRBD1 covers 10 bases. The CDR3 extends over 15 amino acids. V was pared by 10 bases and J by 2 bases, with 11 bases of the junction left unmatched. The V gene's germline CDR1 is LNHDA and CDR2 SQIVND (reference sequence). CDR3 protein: CAIHLTGQGTYEQYF. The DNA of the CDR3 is TGTGCCATCCACCTAACGGGACAGGGGACCTACGAGCAGTACTTC.

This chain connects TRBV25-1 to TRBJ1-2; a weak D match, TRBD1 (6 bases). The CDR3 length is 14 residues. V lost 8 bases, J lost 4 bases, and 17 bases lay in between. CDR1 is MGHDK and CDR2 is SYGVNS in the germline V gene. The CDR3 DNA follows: TGTGCCAGCGGCGGGACATGGGATGGCTATGGCTACACCTTC. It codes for CASGGTWDGYGYTF.

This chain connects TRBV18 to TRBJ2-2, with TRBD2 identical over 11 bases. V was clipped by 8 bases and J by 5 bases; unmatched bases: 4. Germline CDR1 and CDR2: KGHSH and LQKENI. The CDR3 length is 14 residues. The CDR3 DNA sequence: TGTGCCAGCCGACTAGCGGGAAGAACCGGGGAGCTGTTTTTT. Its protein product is CASRLAGRTGELFF.